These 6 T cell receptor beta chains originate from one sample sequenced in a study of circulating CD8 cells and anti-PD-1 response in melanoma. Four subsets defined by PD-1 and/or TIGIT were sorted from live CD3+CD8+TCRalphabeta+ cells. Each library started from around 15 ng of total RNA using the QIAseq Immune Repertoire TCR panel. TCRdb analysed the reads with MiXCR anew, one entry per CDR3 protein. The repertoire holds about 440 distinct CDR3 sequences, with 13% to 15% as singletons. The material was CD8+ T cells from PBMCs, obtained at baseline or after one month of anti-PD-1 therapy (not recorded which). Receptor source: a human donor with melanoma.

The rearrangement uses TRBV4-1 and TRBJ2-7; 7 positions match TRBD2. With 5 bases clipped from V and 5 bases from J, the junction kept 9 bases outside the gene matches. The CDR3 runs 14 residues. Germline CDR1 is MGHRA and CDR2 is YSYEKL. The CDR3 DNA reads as TGCGCCAGCAGCTTAAGTGGGACTACTGACGAGCAGTACTTC. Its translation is CASSLSGTTDEQYF.

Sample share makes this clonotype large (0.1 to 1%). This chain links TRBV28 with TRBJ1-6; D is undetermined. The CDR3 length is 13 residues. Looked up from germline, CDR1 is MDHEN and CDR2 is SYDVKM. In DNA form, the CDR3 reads TGTGCAGTATTCAGGAGCGGTAATTCACCCCTCCACTTT. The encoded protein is CAVFRSGNSPLHF.

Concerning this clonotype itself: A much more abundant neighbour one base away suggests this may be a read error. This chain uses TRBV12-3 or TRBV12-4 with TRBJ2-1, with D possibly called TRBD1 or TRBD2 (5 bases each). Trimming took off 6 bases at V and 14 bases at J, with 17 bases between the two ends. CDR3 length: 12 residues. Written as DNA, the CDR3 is TGTGCCAGCAGGTCCGGGGCCCCGGCGAAGTTCTTC. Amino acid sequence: CASRSGAPAKFF.

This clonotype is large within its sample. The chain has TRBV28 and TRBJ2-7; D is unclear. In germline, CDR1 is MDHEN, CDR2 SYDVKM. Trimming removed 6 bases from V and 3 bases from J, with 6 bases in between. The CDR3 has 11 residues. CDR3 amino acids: CASSPLYEQYF. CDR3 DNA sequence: TGTGCCAGCAGCCCCCTCTACGAGCAGTACTTC.

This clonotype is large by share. The CDR3 DNA follows: TGTGCCATACTTTCAGGTGGGACTGAAGCTTTCTTT. This sequence encodes CAILSGGTEAFF. This chain uses TRBV2 with TRBJ1-1, with unresolved D. With 10 bases removed from V and 5 bases from J, the gap between germline ends came to 14 bases. Germline CDR1 SNHLY, CDR2 FYNNEI. This CDR3 spans 12 amino acids.

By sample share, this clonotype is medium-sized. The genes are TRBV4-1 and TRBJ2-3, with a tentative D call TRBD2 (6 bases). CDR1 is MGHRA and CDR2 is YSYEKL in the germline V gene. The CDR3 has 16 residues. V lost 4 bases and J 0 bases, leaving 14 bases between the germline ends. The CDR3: CASSPVAGTSTDTQYF. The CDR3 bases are TGCGCCAGCAGCCCGGTGGCGGGGACTAGCACAGATACGCAGTATTTT.